The clone carrying this TCR beta chain was counted only a few times. The sample is drawn from a study of response to subunit inactivated influenza vaccine. TCRdb redid the calling of the RT-PCR reads with MiXCR, one entry per CDR3 protein. The sample consists of roughly 550,000 distinct CDR3 sequences, roughly 25% of them appearing once. Germline CDR1 reads ENHRY; CDR2 reads SYGVKD. The CDR3 totals 14 residues. The V and J ends lost 3 bases and 3 bases respectively, with 9 bases between them. The data also belong to a second study, concerning T cells expressing NK-cell markers. That paper adds: Researchers built TCR beta cDNA using 5'RACE template switching with UMIs.

The source material was CD4+ T cells sorted from PBMCs, sampled 12 days after vaccination. The rearrangement uses TRBV10-3 and TRBJ1-5; unclear D gene. This receptor was identified in a man in his forties or fifties who received an inactivated influenza vaccine. The CDR3 loop reads CAISERPINQPQHF. For the CDR3, the DNA is TGTGCCATCAGTGAACGGCCGATCAATCAGCCCCAGCATTTT.